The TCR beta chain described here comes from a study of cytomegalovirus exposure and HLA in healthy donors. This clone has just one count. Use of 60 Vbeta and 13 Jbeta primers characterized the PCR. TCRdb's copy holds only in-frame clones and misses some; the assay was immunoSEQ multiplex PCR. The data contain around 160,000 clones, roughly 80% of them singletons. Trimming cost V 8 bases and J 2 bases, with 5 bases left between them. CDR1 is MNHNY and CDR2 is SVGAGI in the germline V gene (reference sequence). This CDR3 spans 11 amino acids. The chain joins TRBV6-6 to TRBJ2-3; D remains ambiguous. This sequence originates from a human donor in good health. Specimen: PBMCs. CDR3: CASLNTDTQYF. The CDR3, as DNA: TGTGCCAGCCTAAACACAGATACGCAGTATTTT.